The clone carrying this T cell receptor (beta chain) was seen a few times. The sample is drawn from a study of T-cell reconstitution after alpha-beta-depleted transplantation in children. Preparing the TCRbeta library involved the use of unique molecular identifiers. Via MiXCR, TCRdb re-called the PCR reads, giving one row per CDR3 protein. Of about a million distinct CDR3 sequences in the sample, about 31% are singletons; the top ten hold over 25%. The V segment lost 1 base and the J segment 12 bases; nucleotides outside the gene matches: 7. This CDR3 spans 15 amino acids. Germline lookup yields CDR1 SGHDT and CDR2 YYEEEE.

This chain links TRBV5-6 with TRBJ2-1; 13 bases are a match to TRBD2. The sequencing used PBMCs, mostly from graft donor cells, collected 360 days after TCRalphabeta/CD19-depleted stem cell transplant. The TCR was taken from a boy under two years old who had a stem cell transplant for SCID, so the T cells may come from the graft donor. CDR3 in amino acids: CASSLRTSGGSRQFF. CDR3 sequence (DNA): TGTGCCAGCAGCTTGAGGACTAGCGGGGGATCCCGGCAGTTCTTC.